This T cell receptor (beta chain) stems from a study of human T cells and chemical hapten exposure (TCRdb year 2021). Looking at the study overall: For sensitization, 2% DPC in acetone was applied to a roughly 2 cm by roughly 2 cm area of upper inner arm skin. Throughout the study period of 20 to 30 weeks, patients also received therapeutic DPC doses to the scalp every week. Patch tests used Finn chambers with 0.01% DPC on the upper back, scored after 6 days by International Contact Dermatitis Research Group standards. The mostly female patient cohort included alopecia areata with under or over 50% scalp involvement, alopecia totalis and alopecia universalis. Libraries were pooled for sequencing, and variation in per-sample TCR yields was attributed mainly to small differences in library volumes within the pool. The study tracked peripheral blood TCR repertoire changes in vivo during primary and secondary sensitization to the hapten diphenylcyclopropenone (DPC) in alopecia patients. Patient blood was sampled pre-sensitization (week 0) and at 2, 6 and about 24 weeks after DPC sensitization. Twenty-nine alopecia patients gave blood for TCR sequencing at one to four time points (pre-sensitization, 2, 6 and 24 weeks).

This clonotype was counted between two and nine times. Its cognate antigen has yet to be identified. No base quality information exists; no much larger clone differs at one position. For CDR1 and CDR2, the germline V gene (reference sequence) lists DFQATT and SNEGSKA. V and J lose 5 bases and 8 bases, and a span of 10 bases separates them. From the cysteine up to the phenylalanine, the CDR3 has a length of 11 residues. Only the CDR3 portion is preserved as DNA: 33 bases, with reading frame beginning at the first base. Read against the paper, the sample's time point label means: patch test 2, 6 weeks after DPC sensitization. In light of the paper, this sample's treatment or condition label describes: therapeutic diphenylcyclopropenone sensitization with weekly scalp DPC. At each patch-test visit, blood was drawn before the patch test was applied. To be eligible, patients had to be aged 18 to 70, diagnosed with alopecia and judged suitable for DPC therapy, while pregnant patients were excluded. Unfractionated whole blood was collected in Tempus Blood RNA tubes, and total RNA was extracted from that blood.

Broader findings and caveats from the paper: No change with DPC sensitization was found in the number of TCRs above 1 in 1000 frequency, and no evidence of global repertoire structure alterations was found. Repeated subsampling changed both the strength of the expansion versus patch-test correlation and the threshold at which that correlation became significant. A positive correlation was found between the number of PT1 expanded TCRs and patch test score, with significance reached at thresholds 8, 16 and 32 but not 4. All patients had alopecia, a presumed autoimmune disease, so their immune response might differ from that of healthy individuals. Compared with pre-sensitization or healthy control sets, expanded TCRs formed significantly more large CDR3 similarity clusters, which is consistent with antigen-driven responses.

The library was generated by RACE. Sequencing was performed on a NextSeq 500. During library preparation, unique molecular identifiers were attached to individual cDNA molecules so that TCRs could be counted in a quantitative, reproducible way. For every blood RNA sample, sequencing covered both the TCR alpha and TCR beta chains. In the authors' own workflow: The median number of TCRs per sample was some 100,000, ranging from roughly 23,224 to 690,600. The Decombinator software suite was used to annotate V, J and CDR3 in the TCR reads. To make PS versus PT1 abundance plots, every sample was subsampled to the same number of TCRs (28,000). Expanded TCRs were defined as absent before sensitization and observed at least eight times at the 2-week time point. TCRdb cleaned the public reads at Q25 with fastp, built clones with MiXCR and kept in-frame beta chains. All rows with the same CDR3 protein become a single entry with the most common DNA and genes. These V and J calls originate from TCRdb's pipeline instead of the authors' own analysis. This sample gives about 400,000 distinct CDR3 sequences in total; about 6.9% of them show up just once. Less than 6.5% of the sample rests with the top ten.

Sequencing was performed on whole blood, taken in connection with sensitization to the hapten diphenylcyclopropenone (DPC). This receptor was taken from a woman between 18 and 29 years old with alopecia areata. Some clones in this sample may be carry-over from other donors' samples. The chain employs TRBV20-1 and TRBJ2-1; there is no confident call for the D gene. The CDR3 region has the sequence CSAPPRDEQFF. The DNA reads as follows: TGCAGTGCTCCCCCTCGCGATGAGCAGTTCTTC.